The next 5 T cell receptor beta chains were all read from a single sample in a study of blood T cell repertoires in COVID-19. Profiled with immunoSEQ multiplex PCR; TCRdb holds only in-frame clones, not every one. The profile shows 30,000 or so clones, about 80% of them singletons. The specimen sequenced was peripheral blood. The receptors derive from a man in his fifties or sixties with acute or convalescent COVID-19.

The V call is TRBV3-1 (or the pseudogene TRBV3-2), the J call TRBJ2-1, with 12 bases lining up with TRBD2. The CDR3 has 16 residues. Germline assignment: CDR1 LGHDT and CDR2 YNNKEL (reference sequence). J was trimmed by 7 bases and V by 1 base; bases with no gene match: 5. CDR3 protein: CASSQASGGAFNEQFF. The CDR3 coding sequence is TGTGCCAGCAGCCAAGCTAGCGGGGGGGCCTTTAATGAGCAGTTCTTC.

A single count supports this clone. The chain is built from TRBV3-1 (or the pseudogene TRBV3-2) and TRBJ2-7, with TRBD1 matching over 7 bases. J was trimmed by 4 bases and V by 4 bases; bases with no gene match: 10. This CDR3 is 15 amino acids long. Germline V gives CDR1 LGHDT, CDR2 YNNKEL (reference sequence). For the CDR3, the DNA is TGTGCCAGCAGCCCTACAGGGGTTCTCGGATACGAGCAGTACTTC. Translated: CASSPTGVLGYEQYF.

This CDR3 reads CASSPGTEAFF. DNA of the CDR3: TGTGCCAGCAGCCCCGGTACTGAAGCTTTCTTT. The rearrangement uses TRBV28 and TRBJ1-1; D call uncertain. With 6 bases removed from V and 5 bases from J, the gap between germline ends came to 7 bases. This CDR3 region has 11 residues. CDR1 and CDR2 (germline): MDHEN, SYDVKM.

V is TRBV23-1 and J is TRBJ1-1, with D maybe TRBD1 (5 bases). TRBV23-1 qualifies as an ORF whose function is uncertain. Trimming cost V 11 bases and J 5 bases, with 27 bases left between them. The CDR3 sequence is 16 residues long. CDR3 region: CASPPRDSSSQTEAFF. The CDR3, as DNA: TGCGCCTCGCCACCTCGGGACTCCTCATCCCAGACTGAAGCTTTCTTT.

V and J are TRBV27 and TRBJ1-2; 8 positions agree with TRBD1. This CDR3 comprises 15 residues. The J segment lost 6 bases and the V segment lost 5 bases, leaving 11 bases of the junction unmatched. From germline, CDR1 is MNHEY and CDR2 SMNVEV (reference sequence). The CDR3 DNA reads TGTGCCAGCAGTCCAATACCATGGACAGGGAATGGCTACACCTTC. Protein product: CASSPIPWTGNGYTF.